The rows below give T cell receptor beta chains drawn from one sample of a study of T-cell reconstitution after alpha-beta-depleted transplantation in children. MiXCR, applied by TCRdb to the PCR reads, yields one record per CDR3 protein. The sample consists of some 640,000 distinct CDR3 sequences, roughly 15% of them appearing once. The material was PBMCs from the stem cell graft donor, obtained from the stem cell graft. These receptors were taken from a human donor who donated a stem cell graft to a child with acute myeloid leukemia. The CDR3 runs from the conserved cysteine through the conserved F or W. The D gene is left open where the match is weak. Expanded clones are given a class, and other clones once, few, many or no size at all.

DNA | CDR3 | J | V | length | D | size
TGTGCCAGCAGCAAACTTAGGTCGAGCTCTGGAAACACCATATATTTT | CASSKLRSSSGNTIYF | TRBJ1-3 | TRBV21-1 | 16 | NA | NA
TGCAGTGCTAGGGACCTTCGGGGCTCTACTGAAGCTTTCTTT | CSARDLRGSTEAFF | TRBJ1-1 | TRBV20-1 | 14 | NA | NA
TGTGCCAGCACCCCCGGGTTCGAAGATACGCAGTATTTT | CASTPGFEDTQYF | TRBJ2-3 | TRBV12-3/TRBV12-4 | 13 | NA | many
TGTGCCAGCAGCCCGGGGGGTTCGGGTCAGCCCCAGCATTTT | CASSPGGSGQPQHF | TRBJ1-5 | TRBV7-2 | 14 | NA | few
TGCGCCAGCAGCCAAGAGGTCTCCTTCGCCGTCCCCTACGAGCAGTACTTC | CASSQEVSFAVPYEQYF | TRBJ2-7 | TRBV4-3 | 17 | NA | many
TGTGCCAGCAGCTTACAGGGAGGTTTAAGCAATCAGCCCCAGCATTTT | CASSLQGGLSNQPQHF | TRBJ1-5 | TRBV7-2 | 16 | NA | many
TGTGCCAGCAGCTCCCTAAGATGGGAGGCTAACTATGGCTACACCTTC | CASSSLRWEANYGYTF | TRBJ1-2 | TRBV13 | 16 | NA | few
TGCAGTGCTAGCGGCTCCCCTAGCCTCCCGGAGCAGTTCTTC | CSASGSPSLPEQFF | TRBJ2-1 | TRBV20-1 | 14 | NA | NA
TGCGCCAGCAGCTCATCCGGGACAGAATACAATGAGCAGTTCTTC | CASSSSGTEYNEQFF | TRBJ2-1 | TRBV5-1 | 15 | TRBD1 | many
TGTGCCAGCAGCTTAAAATTTGGGGCAGAAGCGAACACCGGGGAGCTGTTTTTT | CASSLKFGAEANTGELFF | TRBJ2-2 | TRBV7-3 | 18 | NA | NA
TGTGCCAGCAGCCCATTTCCGGGACCCTCCTACGAGCAGTACTTC | CASSPFPGPSYEQYF | TRBJ2-7 | TRBV7-3 | 15 | NA | NA
TGTGCCAGCAGCAAGACCGGGACAGGGTCCTACGAGCAGTACTTC | CASSKTGTGSYEQYF | TRBJ2-7 | TRBV7-2 | 15 | TRBD1 | few
TGCGCCAGCAGCCAAGTATACGAGGATGCCCAGTACTTC | CASSQVYEDAQYF | TRBJ2-5 | TRBV4-1 | 13 | NA | NA
TGCAGTGCTACCCAACGGGGGCGAAATCAGCCCCAGCATTTT | CSATQRGRNQPQHF | TRBJ1-5 | TRBV20-1 | 14 | NA | NA
TGTGCCAGCCACCATCTAGCGGGGAATGAGCAGTTCTTC | CASHHLAGNEQFF | TRBJ2-1 | TRBV11-3 | 13 | TRBD2 | NA